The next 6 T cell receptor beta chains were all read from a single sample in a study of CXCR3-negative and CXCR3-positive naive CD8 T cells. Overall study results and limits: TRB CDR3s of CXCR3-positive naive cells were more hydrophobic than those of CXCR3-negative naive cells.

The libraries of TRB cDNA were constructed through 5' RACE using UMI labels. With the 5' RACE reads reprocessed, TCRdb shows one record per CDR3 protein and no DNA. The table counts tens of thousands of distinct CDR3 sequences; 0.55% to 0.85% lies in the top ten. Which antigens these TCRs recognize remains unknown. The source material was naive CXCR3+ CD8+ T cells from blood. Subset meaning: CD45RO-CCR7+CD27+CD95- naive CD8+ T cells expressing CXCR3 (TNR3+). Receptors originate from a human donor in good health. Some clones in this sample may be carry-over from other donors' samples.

The CDR3 here is CASSQGGEMNTEAFF. The chain links TRBV4-1 to TRBJ1-1; TCRdb outputs TRBD1, but without DNA this stays unchecked. Germline V gene sequence: CDR1 MGHRA, CDR2 YSYEKL. The CDR3 is 15 amino acids.

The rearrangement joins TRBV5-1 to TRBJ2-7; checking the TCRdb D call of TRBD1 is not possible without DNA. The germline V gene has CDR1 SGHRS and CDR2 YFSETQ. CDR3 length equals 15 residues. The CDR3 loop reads CASSPPTGDIYEQYF.

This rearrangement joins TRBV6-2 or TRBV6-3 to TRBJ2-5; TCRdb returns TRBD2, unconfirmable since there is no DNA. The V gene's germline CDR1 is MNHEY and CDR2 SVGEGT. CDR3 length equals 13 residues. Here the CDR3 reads CASSRTSQETQYF.

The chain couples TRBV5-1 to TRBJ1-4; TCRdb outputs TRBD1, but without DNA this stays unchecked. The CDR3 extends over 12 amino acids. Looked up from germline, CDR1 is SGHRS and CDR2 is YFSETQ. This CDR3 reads CASLWANEKLFF.

The CDR3 region is CSGFEPLNTEAFF. The rearrangement joins TRBV29-1 to TRBJ1-1. The CDR3 consists of 13 residues. Germline lookup yields CDR1 SQVTM and CDR2 ANQGSEA.

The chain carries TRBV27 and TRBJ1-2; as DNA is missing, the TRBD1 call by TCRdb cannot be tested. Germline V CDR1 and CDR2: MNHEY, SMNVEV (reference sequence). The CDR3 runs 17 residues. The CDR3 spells CASSLIGTPTINYGYTF.